The 21 T cell receptor beta chains given below trace back to one sample, sequenced in a study of cytomegalovirus exposure and HLA in healthy donors. The PCR ran on 60 Vbeta and 13 Jbeta primers. Generated by immunoSEQ multiplex PCR, the TCRdb table keeps only in-frame clones and is missing some. The data contain around 190,000 clones, about four fifths of them singletons. Sequencing was performed on PBMCs. Receptors originate from a woman aged 45-60 years in good health and CMV-seronegative.

The CDR3 loop reads CASSPTGAYNYGYTF. The CDR3 DNA sequence: TGTGCCAGCAGCCCAACAGGGGCGTATAACTATGGCTACACCTTC. The gene calls are TRBV7-9 and TRBJ1-2, with 7 positions matching TRBD1. The V segment lost 5 bases and the J segment 1 base; nucleotides outside the gene matches: 7. Per germline, CDR1 SEHNR and CDR2 FQNEAQ (reference sequence). The CDR3 contains 15 residues.

The rearrangement joins TRBV6-1 to TRBJ2-6, with D perhaps TRBD1 (7 bases). This CDR3 is 18 amino acids long. V lost 3 bases and J lost 0, with 15 bases in between. Germline V gives CDR1 MNHNS, CDR2 SASEGT. CDR3: CASSELRGASSGANVLTF. The CDR3 nucleotides are TGTGCCAGCAGTGAGCTCAGGGGGGCTAGCTCTGGGGCCAACGTCCTGACTTTC.

This clone was observed a single time. The chain links TRBV19 to TRBJ2-5, with TRBD2 matching 7 bases. V lost 5 bases to trimming and J lost 5 bases; unmatched junction nucleotides: 14. Germline lookup yields CDR1 LNHDA and CDR2 SQIVND (reference sequence). The CDR3 is 16 amino acids. The CDR3 DNA sequence: TGTGCCAGTAGTGGGGGGAGGGACTCCCAGGGCGAGACCCAGTACTTC. Protein sequence: CASSGGRDSQGETQYF.

The V gene is TRBV5-1, the J gene TRBJ2-1; D uncertain. The V gene lost 0 bases and the J gene lost 0 bases, with 10 bases spanning the gap. CDR3 length equals 16 residues. Germline CDR1 reads SGHRS; CDR2 reads YFSETQ. CDR3 DNA: TGCGCCAGCAGCTTGGATACGGCTAGCTCCTACAATGAGCAGTTCTTC. The encoded protein is CASSLDTASSYNEQFF. The full variable domain, with the rest looked up from reference TRBV5-1 and TRBJ2-1, is KAGVTQTPRYLIKTRGQQVTLSCSPISGHRSVSWYQQTPGQGLQFLFEYFSETQRNKGNFPGRFSGRQFSNSRSEMNVSTLELGDSALYLCASSLDTASSYNEQFFGPGTRLTVL.

This chain joins TRBV5-6 and TRBJ1-1; maybe TRBD1 (5 bases). The CDR3 sequence is 11 residues long. Germline values: CDR1 SGHDT, CDR2 YYEEEE. V shed 4 bases and J shed 10 bases, with 11 bases lying between them. The CDR3 loop is CASSKAQAAFF. As DNA, the CDR3 is TGTGCCAGCAGCAAAGCACAGGCAGCTTTCTTT.

The chain has TRBV28 and TRBJ2-5; 9 positions agree with TRBD1. CDR3 size: 15 residues. With V trimmed by 3 bases and J by 5 bases, 7 bases remained unmatched. From germline, CDR1 is MDHEN and CDR2 SYDVKM. CDR3 amino acids: CASSFRGQGWETQYF. CDR3 bases: TGTGCCAGCAGTTTCCGGGGACAGGGATGGGAGACCCAGTACTTC.

V and J are TRBV10-3 and TRBJ2-4; 13 bases map to TRBD2. V lost 6 bases to trimming and J lost 5 bases; unmatched junction nucleotides: 7. CDR1 and CDR2 from the germline V gene are ENHRY and SYGVKD. The CDR3 has 16 amino acids. The CDR3 DNA reads TGTGCCATCAGCAGACTAGCGGGAGGTTCGGAAAACATTCAGTACTTC. This translates into CAISRLAGGSENIQYF.

The chain couples TRBV6-5 to TRBJ1-5, with 7 bases identical to TRBD1. The CDR3 consists of 14 residues. The germline gives CDR1 MNHEY, CDR2 SVGAGI. Trimming at V came to 6 bases and at J to 5 bases, leaving 7 bases not matched to a gene. The CDR3 loop reads CASSQTGLYQPQHF. For the CDR3, the DNA is TGTGCCAGCAGCCAGACAGGGCTGTATCAGCCCCAGCATTTT.

This chain links TRBV5-4 with TRBJ2-3; 7 bases align to TRBD1. The CDR3 length is 13 residues. V lost 1 base, J lost 5 bases, and 1 base stayed unmatched. Germline V CDR1 and CDR2: SGHNT, YYREEE (reference sequence). The CDR3: CASSLNRGDTQYF. CDR3 nucleotides: TGTGCCAGCAGCTTGAACAGGGGAGATACGCAGTATTTT.

V is TRBV18 and J is TRBJ1-1, with a weak D call TRBD1 (5 bases). V gave up 3 bases and J gave up 5 bases, with 22 bases separating them. CDR3 length: 17 residues. CDR1 is KGHSH and CDR2 is LQKENI in the germline V gene. The CDR3 sequence: CASSPTLGRLKGTEAFF. The CDR3 DNA is TGTGCCAGCTCACCGACCTTGGGGCGACTGAAGGGGACTGAAGCTTTCTTT. The full variable domain, completed using reference TRBV18 and TRBJ1-1, is NAGVMQNPRHLVRRRGQEARLRCSPMKGHSHVYWYRQLPEEGLKFMVYLQKENIIDESGMPKERFSAEFPKEGPSILRIQQVVRGDSAAYFCASSPTLGRLKGTEAFFGQGTRLTVV.

The V call is TRBV5-1, the J call TRBJ1-1; 7 bases map to TRBD1. The CDR3 contains 16 residues. Trimming cost V 4 bases and J 5 bases; bases outside gene matches: 14. The germline V gene encodes CDR1 SGHRS and CDR2 YFSETQ. The CDR3: CASSPNDRESGTEAFF. The CDR3 DNA sequence: TGCGCCAGCAGCCCTAACGACAGGGAATCGGGGACTGAAGCTTTCTTT.

The chain recombines TRBV6-4 with TRBJ2-3, with D tentatively TRBD1 (5 bases). V lost 5 bases, J lost 3 bases, and 15 bases lay in between. Germline values: CDR1 MRHNA, CDR2 SNTAGT. The CDR3 spans 15 residues. CDR3 residues: CASSQEMTETDTQYF. The CDR3 region has the DNA TGTGCCAGCAGTCAGGAAATGACAGAGACAGATACGCAGTATTTT.

V and J are TRBV7-2 and TRBJ1-1, with a weak D call TRBD1 (6 bases). The CDR3 is made up of 14 amino acids. V was trimmed by 1 base and J by 5 bases, leaving 11 bases between them. Germline V CDR1 and CDR2: SGHTA, FQGNSA. The CDR3 bases are TGTGCCAGCAGCTTAGGCAGGGGCCGGACTGAAGCTTTCTTT. Translation: CASSLGRGRTEAFF.

This rearrangement joins TRBV5-1 to TRBJ2-7; TRBD1 matches 7 bases. This CDR3 contains 17 residues. The V gene end was trimmed by 4 bases and the J gene end by 0 bases; junction bases not matched to a gene: 13. The V gene's germline CDR1 is SGHRS and CDR2 YFSETQ. This CDR3 reads CASSARDRAFSSYEQYF. The DNA for the CDR3 is TGCGCCAGCAGCGCACGGGACAGAGCCTTTTCCTCCTACGAGCAGTACTTC. The full variable domain, its missing parts supplied by reference TRBV5-1 and TRBJ2-7, is KAGVTQTPRYLIKTRGQQVTLSCSPISGHRSVSWYQQTPGQGLQFLFEYFSETQRNKGNFPGRFSGRQFSNSRSEMNVSTLELGDSALYLCASSARDRAFSSYEQYFGPGTRLTVT.

This clone has just a few counts. An end of the junction differs from the germline gene, which may be a read error. The rearrangement joins TRBV7-7 to TRBJ2-5; TRBD1 matches 8 bases. This CDR3 is built from 14 residues. CDR1 is SSHAT and CDR2 is FNYEAQ in the germline V gene (reference sequence). CDR3 DNA sequence: TGTGCTAGCAGCTTAGGCACAGGGGGGGAGACCCAGTACTTC. Translation: CASSLGTGGETQYF.

This chain uses TRBV4-1 with TRBJ2-5; weak D call: TRBD2 (5 bases). From germline, CDR1 is MGHRA and CDR2 YSYEKL. This CDR3 is 16 amino acids long. Trimming took 4 bases from V and 0 from J, leaving 15 bases between them. CDR3 bases: TGCGCCAGCAGCCTCGCCGCCCCGGGGTACCAAGAGACCCAGTACTTC. It yields the protein CASSLAAPGYQETQYF.

V is TRBV7-2 and J is TRBJ1-5, with D hard to call. This CDR3 spans 19 amino acids. The V gene lost 3 bases and the J gene lost 1 base, with 22 bases spanning the gap. In germline, CDR1 is SGHTA, CDR2 FQGNSA. The CDR3 spells CASSFTRPAGGMSNQPQHF. The CDR3 bases are TGTGCCAGCAGCTTTACCCGCCCGGCAGGAGGAATGAGCAATCAGCCCCAGCATTTT.

This chain connects TRBV10-3 to TRBJ2-7; TRBD1 aligns across 7 bases. V dropped 5 bases and J dropped 0; count of bases not matched to a gene: 7. The germline CDR1 and CDR2 sequences are ENHRY and SYGVKD. The CDR3 runs 15 residues. The CDR3 is CAISHGTDSSYEQYF. The CDR3 region has the DNA TGTGCCATCAGTCACGGGACAGATAGCTCCTACGAGCAGTACTTC.

The CDR3 loop reads CAAAGDRVGNQPQHF. The CDR3 coding sequence is TGTGCCGCTGCCGGGGACAGGGTAGGCAATCAGCCCCAGCATTTT. The V gene is TRBV28, the J gene TRBJ1-5, with TRBD1 matching 9 bases. The V and J ends lost 11 bases and 2 bases, in that order; junction bases with no gene match: 10. The CDR3 extends over 15 amino acids. Germline V gives CDR1 MDHEN, CDR2 SYDVKM. Using reference TRBV28 and TRBJ1-5 for the parts outside the CDR3, the full variable domain is DVKVTQSSRYLVKRTGEKVFLECVQDMDHENMFWYRQDPGLGLRLIYFSYDVKMKEKGDIPEGYSVSREKKERFSLILESASTNQTSMYLCAAAGDRVGNQPQHFGDGTRLSIL.

The chain uses TRBV7-2 and TRBJ1-2; D uncertain. This CDR3 spans 15 amino acids. V lost 0 bases and J lost 1, with 9 bases in between. Germline V CDR1 and CDR2: SGHTA, FQGNSA. The CDR3 loop is CASSLALRYNYGYTF. CDR3 nucleotide sequence: TGTGCCAGCAGCTTAGCGCTTCGGTATAACTATGGCTACACCTTC.

The genes are TRBV19 and TRBJ1-4; D is unresolved. The length of the CDR3 is 15 residues. Germline CDR1 LNHDA, CDR2 SQIVND (reference sequence). The ends were cut back, 5 bases at V and 3 bases at J, with 13 bases in the middle. CDR3 sequence (DNA): TGTGCCAGTAGTCAAGGAGGGATCTCTAATGAAAAACTGTTTTTT. This sequence encodes CASSQGGISNEKLFF.